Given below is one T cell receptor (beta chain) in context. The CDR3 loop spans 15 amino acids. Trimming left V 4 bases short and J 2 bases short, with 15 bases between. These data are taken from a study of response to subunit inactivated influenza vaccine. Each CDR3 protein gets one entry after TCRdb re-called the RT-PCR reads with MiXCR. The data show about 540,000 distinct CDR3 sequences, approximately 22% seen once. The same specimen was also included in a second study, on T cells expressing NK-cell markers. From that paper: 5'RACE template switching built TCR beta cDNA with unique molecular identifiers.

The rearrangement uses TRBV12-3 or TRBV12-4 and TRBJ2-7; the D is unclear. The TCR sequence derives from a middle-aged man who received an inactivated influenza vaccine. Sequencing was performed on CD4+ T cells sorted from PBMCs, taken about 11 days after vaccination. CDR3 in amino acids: CASSSSQPGTYEQYF. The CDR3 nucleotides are TGTGCCAGCAGTTCATCACAGCCTGGGACCTACGAGCAGTACTTC.